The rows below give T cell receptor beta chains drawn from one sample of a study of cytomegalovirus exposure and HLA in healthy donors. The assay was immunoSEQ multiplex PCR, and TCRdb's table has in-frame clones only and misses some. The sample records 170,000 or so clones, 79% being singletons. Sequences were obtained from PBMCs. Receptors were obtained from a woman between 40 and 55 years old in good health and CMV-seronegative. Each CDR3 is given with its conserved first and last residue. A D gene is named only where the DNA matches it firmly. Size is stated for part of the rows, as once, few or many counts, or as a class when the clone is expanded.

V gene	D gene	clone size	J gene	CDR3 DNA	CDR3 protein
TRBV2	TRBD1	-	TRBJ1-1	TGTGCCAGCTGCCCCGACAGGGGAACTGAAGCTTTCTTT	CASCPDRGTEAFF
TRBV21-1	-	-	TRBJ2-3	TGTGCCAGCAGCCACCGGGGGGTTCGAGGCACAGATACGCAGTATTTT	CASSHRGVRGTDTQYF
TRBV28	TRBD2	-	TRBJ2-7	TGTGCCAGCAGTTTATTCGCAGCTAGCGGGAGTCACGAGCAGTACTTC	CASSLFAASGSHEQYF
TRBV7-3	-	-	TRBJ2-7	TGTGCCAGCAGCTTAGGAGGGAATTACGAGCAGTACTTC	CASSLGGNYEQYF
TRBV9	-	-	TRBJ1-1	TGTGCCAGCAGCGTAGCCGCGTTGATGAACACTGAAGCTTTCTTT	CASSVAALMNTEAFF
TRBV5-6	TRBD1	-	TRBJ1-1	TGTGCCAGCAGCTTGGCAGACAGGGAGCACACTGAAGCTTTCTTT	CASSLADREHTEAFF
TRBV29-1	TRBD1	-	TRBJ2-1	TGCAGCGGGACAGGGGGCATCAATGAGCAGTTCTTC	CSGTGGINEQFF
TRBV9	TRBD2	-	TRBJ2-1	TGTGCCAGCAGCGTAGTGACTAGCGGGGGGCATTCCTACAATGAGCAGTTCTTC	CASSVVTSGGHSYNEQFF
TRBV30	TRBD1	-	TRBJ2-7	TGTGCCTGGAGTCCTCCGGGACAGGGAATCTACGAGCAGTACTTC	CAWSPPGQGIYEQYF
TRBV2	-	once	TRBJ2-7	TGTGCCAGCAGTGAAGTTACCAGGGTGGTCCCTCGTATGCAGTACTTC	CASSEVTRVVPRMQYF
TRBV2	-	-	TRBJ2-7	TGTGCCAGCAGGGATTTTCAGGGGCGGACCTACGAGCAGTACTTC	CASRDFQGRTYEQYF
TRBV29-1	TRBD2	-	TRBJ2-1	TGCAGCTCACGATCTGGGGCGGGGGGCAATGAGCAGTTCTTC	CSSRSGAGGNEQFF
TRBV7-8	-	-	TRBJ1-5	TGTGCCAGCAGCTTAGTGGGGCAGGGTCGGAGTCAGCCCCAGCATTTT	CASSLVGQGRSQPQHF
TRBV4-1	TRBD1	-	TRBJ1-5	TGCGCCAGCAGCCAAGTCGGGACAGTTGGGATTCAGCCCCAGCATTTT	CASSQVGTVGIQPQHF
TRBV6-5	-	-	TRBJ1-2	TGTGCCAGCAGTCCCTACAACTATGGCTACACCTTC	CASSPYNYGYTF
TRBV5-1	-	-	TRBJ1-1	TGCGCCAGCAGCTCCTCCGGTTCGGGTCTCCCTGAAGCTTTCTTT	CASSSSGSGLPEAFF
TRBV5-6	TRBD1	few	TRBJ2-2	TGTGCCAGCAAGAGACAGGGGGCTGTGAGTACCGGGGAGCTGTTTTTT	CASKRQGAVSTGELFF
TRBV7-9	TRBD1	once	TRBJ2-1	TGTGCCAGCAGGGGAGGACAGGGGGCTAATGAGCAGTTCTTC	CASRGGQGANEQFF
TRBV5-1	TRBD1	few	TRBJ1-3	TGCGCCAGCAGCTTGGATGCGACAGGGGGTTCTGGAAACACCATATATTTT	CASSLDATGGSGNTIYF
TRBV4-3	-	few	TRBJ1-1	TGCGCCAGCAGCCAAGTTTTAGGGGACTATGAAGCTTTCTTT	CASSQVLGDYEAFF
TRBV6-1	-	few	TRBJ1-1	TGTGCCAGCAGTCCGCTCGGGAGTCACGCTGAAGCTTTCTTT	CASSPLGSHAEAFF
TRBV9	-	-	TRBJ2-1	TGTGCCAGCAGCGTCTTCGGGAGCTCCTACAATGAGCAGTTCTTC	CASSVFGSSYNEQFF
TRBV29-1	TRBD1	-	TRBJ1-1	TGCAGCGTCGCCTTTGACAGGGGGAATGGAGCTTTCTTT	CSVAFDRGNGAFF
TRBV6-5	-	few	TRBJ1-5	TGTGCCAGCAGGAGGACAGACAATCAGCCCCAGCATTTT	CASRRTDNQPQHF